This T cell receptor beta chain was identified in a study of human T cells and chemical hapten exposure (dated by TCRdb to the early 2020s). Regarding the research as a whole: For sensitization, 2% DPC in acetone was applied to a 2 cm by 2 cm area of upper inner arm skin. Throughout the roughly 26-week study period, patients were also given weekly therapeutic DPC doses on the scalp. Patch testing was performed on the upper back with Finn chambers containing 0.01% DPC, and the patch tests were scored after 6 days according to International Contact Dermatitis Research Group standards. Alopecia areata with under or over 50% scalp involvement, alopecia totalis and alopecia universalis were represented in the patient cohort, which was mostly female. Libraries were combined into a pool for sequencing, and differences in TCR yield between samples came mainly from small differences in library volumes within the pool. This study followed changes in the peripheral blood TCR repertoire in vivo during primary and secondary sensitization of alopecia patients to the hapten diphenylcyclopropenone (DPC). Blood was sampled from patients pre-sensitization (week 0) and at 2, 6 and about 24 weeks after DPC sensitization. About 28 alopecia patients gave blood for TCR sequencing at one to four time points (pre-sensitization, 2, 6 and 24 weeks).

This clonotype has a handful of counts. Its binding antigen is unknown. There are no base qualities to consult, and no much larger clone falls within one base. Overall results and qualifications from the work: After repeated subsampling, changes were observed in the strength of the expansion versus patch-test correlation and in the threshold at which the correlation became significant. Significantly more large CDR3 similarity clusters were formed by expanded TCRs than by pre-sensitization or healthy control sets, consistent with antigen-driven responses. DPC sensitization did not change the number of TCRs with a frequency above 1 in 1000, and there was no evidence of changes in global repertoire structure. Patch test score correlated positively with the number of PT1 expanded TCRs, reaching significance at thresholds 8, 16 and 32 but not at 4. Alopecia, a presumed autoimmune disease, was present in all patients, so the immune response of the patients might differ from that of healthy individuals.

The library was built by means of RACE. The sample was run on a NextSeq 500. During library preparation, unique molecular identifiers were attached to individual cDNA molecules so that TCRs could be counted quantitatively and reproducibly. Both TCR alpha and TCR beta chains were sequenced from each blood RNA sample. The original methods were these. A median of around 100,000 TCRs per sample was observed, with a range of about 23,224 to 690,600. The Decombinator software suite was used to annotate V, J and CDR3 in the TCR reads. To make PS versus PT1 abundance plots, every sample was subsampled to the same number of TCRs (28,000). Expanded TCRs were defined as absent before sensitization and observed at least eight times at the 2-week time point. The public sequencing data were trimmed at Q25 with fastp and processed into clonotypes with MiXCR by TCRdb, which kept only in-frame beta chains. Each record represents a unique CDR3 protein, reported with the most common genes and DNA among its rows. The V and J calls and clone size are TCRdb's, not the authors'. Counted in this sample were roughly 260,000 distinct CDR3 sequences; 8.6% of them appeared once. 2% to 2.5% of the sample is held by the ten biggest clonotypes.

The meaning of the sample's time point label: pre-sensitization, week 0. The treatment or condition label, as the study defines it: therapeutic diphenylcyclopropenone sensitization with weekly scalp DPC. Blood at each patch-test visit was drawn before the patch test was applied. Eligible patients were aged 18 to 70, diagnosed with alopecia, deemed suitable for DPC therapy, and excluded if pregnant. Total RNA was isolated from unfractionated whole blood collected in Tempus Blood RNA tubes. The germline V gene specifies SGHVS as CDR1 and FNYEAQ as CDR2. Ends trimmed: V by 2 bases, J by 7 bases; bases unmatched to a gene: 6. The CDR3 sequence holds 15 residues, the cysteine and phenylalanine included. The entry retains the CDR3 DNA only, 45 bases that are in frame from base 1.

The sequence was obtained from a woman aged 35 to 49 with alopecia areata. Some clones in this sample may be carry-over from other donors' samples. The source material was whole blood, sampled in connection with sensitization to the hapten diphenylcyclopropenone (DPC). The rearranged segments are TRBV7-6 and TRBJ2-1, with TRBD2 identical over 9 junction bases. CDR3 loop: CASSLFSGSRNEQFF. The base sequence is TGTGCCAGCAGCTTATTTAGCGGGAGCCGGAATGAGCAGTTCTTC.